These 6 T cell receptor beta chains were sequenced from one sample in a study of identical twins. Using its own MiXCR run on the 5' RACE reads, TCRdb lists one record per CDR3 protein. Of some 660,000 distinct CDR3 sequences listed, 8% to 9% are singletons. The data also belong to a second study, concerning yellow fever vaccine responses in identical twins.

Sample: PBMCs. These receptors were obtained from a woman younger than 30 in good health.

The chain is built from TRBV5-6 and TRBJ2-7; a weak D match, TRBD2 (6 bases). Between the trimmed V and J ends, which lost 6 bases and 2 bases, there was a span of 24 bases. Germline V gene sequence: CDR1 SGHDT, CDR2 YYEEEE. The CDR3 runs to 17 residues. The CDR3 sequence is CASTTGTAPQGAYEQYF. CDR3 coding DNA: TGTGCCAGCACTACTGGGACTGCTCCCCAGGGAGCCTACGAGCAGTACTTC.

This sequence joins TRBV19 and TRBJ2-1, with D perhaps being TRBD1 or TRBD2 (5 bases each). The germline V gene encodes CDR1 LNHDA and CDR2 SQIVND (reference sequence). The ends were cut back, 1 base at V and 10 bases at J, with 8 bases in the middle. The CDR3 is made up of 12 amino acids. The CDR3 DNA reads TGTGCCAGTAGTATAGCAGGGAGAGAGCAGTTCTTC. Its translation is CASSIAGREQFF.

This clonotype was observed many times. The rearrangement uses TRBV6-6 and TRBJ2-7; D remains ambiguous. V was pared by 3 bases and J by 7 bases, with 13 bases between. The germline CDR1 and CDR2 sequences are MNHNY and SVGAGI (reference sequence). This CDR3 is 13 amino acids long. The CDR3 spells CASSYLQWGEQYF. The CDR3 coding sequence is TGTGCCAGCAGTTATCTTCAGTGGGGAGAGCAGTACTTC.

Here the CDR3 DNA reads TGTGCCAGCAGCTTAACGGAGACAGGGGGTAATGAGCAGTTCTTC. This translates into CASSLTETGGNEQFF. V gene TRBV11-2 combines with J gene TRBJ2-1; 9 bases align to TRBD1. The ends lost 2 bases at V and 7 bases at J; junction bases unmatched: 6. CDR3 length equals 15 residues. Germline lookup yields CDR1 SGHAT and CDR2 FQNNGV.

In its sample, this clonotype was seen many times. The rearrangement links TRBV11-2 to TRBJ2-7; 11 bases fit TRBD1. J was trimmed by 0 bases and V by 6 bases; bases with no gene match: 16. The CDR3 has 19 residues. Germline CDR1 is SGHAT and CDR2 is FQNNGV. The CDR3 DNA reads as TGTGCCAGCAGTTCTCCCACCGGACAGGGGGCCTTCATCTCCTACGAGCAGTACTTC. Its protein is CASSSPTGQGAFISYEQYF.

This chain connects TRBV5-1 to TRBJ2-2; 8 bases map to TRBD2. The CDR3 covers 16 residues. The V gene's germline CDR1 is SGHRS and CDR2 YFSETQ. The junction had 6 bases not matched to a gene; V was cut back by 0 bases and J by 5 bases. CDR3 residues: CASSLVAASGTGELFF. As DNA, the CDR3 is TGCGCCAGCAGCTTGGTTGCGGCTAGCGGGACCGGGGAGCTGTTTTTT.